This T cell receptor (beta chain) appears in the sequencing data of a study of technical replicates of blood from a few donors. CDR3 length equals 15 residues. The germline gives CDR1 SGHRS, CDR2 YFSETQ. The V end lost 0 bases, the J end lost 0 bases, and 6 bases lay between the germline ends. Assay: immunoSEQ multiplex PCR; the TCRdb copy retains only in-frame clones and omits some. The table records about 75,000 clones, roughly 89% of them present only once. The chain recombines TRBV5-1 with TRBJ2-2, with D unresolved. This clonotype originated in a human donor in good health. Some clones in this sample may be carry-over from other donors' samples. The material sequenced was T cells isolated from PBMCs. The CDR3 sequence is CASSLDTANTGELFF. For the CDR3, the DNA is TGCGCCAGCAGCTTGGATACAGCGAACACCGGGGAGCTGTTTTTT. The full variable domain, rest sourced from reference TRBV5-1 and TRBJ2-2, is KAGVTQTPRYLIKTRGQQVTLSCSPISGHRSVSWYQQTPGQGLQFLFEYFSETQRNKGNFPGRFSGRQFSNSRSEMNVSTLELGDSALYLCASSLDTANTGELFFGEGSRLTVL.